The source of this T cell receptor (beta chain) is a study of blood T cell repertoires in COVID-19. The CDR3 has 14 residues. Germline loops: CDR1 ENHRY, CDR2 SYGVKD. Trimming cost V 5 bases and J 6 bases, with 14 bases left between them. Here immunoSEQ multiplex PCR was the method, and the copy in TCRdb shows in-frame clones only, minus some. The table includes a few hundred thousand clones, around 87% detected once. The V and J genes are TRBV10-3 and TRBJ1-5; D gene uncertain. This sequence originates from a man younger than 30 who had recovered from COVID-19. The source material was PBMCs or T cells enriched from blood (not recorded which). The CDR3 DNA reads as TGTGCCATCAGTTGGGAGTCCGGAGGTCAGCCCCAGCATTTT. It specifies CAISWESGGQPQHF.